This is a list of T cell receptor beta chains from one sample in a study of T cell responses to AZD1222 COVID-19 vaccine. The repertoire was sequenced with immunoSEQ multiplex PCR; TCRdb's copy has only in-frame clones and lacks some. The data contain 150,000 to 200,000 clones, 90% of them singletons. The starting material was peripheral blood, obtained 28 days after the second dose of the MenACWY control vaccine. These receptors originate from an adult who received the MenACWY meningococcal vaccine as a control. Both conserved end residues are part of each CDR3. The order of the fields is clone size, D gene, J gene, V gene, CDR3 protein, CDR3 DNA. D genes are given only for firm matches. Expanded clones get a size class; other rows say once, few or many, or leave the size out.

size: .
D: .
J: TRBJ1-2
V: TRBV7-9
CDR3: CASSRDGYGYTF
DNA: TGTGCCAGCAGCCGCGACGGCTATGGCTACACCTTC

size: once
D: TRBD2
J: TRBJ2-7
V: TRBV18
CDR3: CASSPLGGENLDEQYF
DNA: TGTGCCAGCTCACCACTGGGGGGGGAGAACCTCGACGAGCAGTACTTC

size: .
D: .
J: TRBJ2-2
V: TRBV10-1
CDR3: CASSATGFSTGELFF
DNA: TGCGCCAGCAGCGCAACAGGGTTTAGCACCGGGGAGCTGTTTTTT

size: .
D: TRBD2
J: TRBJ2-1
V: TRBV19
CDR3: CASRKGLAGGGPYSYNEQFF
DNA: TGTGCCAGTAGGAAGGGACTAGCGGGAGGAGGACCCTACTCCTACAATGAGCAGTTCTTC

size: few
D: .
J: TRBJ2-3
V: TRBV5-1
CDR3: CASSLDGLTDTQYF
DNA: TGCGCCAGCAGCTTGGATGGGCTCACAGATACGCAGTATTTT

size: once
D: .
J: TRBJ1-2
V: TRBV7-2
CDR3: CASSLDSYGYTF
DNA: TGTGCCAGCAGCTTGGACAGCTATGGCTACACCTTC

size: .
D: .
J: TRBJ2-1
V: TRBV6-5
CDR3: CASRPVSDTNEQFF
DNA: TGTGCCAGCAGGCCCGTATCTGACACTAATGAGCAGTTCTTC

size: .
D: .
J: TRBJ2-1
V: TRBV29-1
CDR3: CSVGSGGSSYNEQFF
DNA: TGCAGCGTTGGATCCGGCGGAAGCTCCTACAATGAGCAGTTCTTC

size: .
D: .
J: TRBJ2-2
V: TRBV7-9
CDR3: CASRLGAGGELFF
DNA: TGTGCCAGCAGGCTCGGGGCGGGCGGGGAGCTGTTTTTT

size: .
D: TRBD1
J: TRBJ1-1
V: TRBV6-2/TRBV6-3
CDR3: CASSFGQGGAGTEAFF
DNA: TGTGCCAGCAGTTTTGGACAGGGGGGTGCTGGCACTGAAGCTTTCTTT

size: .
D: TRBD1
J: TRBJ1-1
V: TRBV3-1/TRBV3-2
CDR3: CASSAGTENTEAFF
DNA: TGTGCCAGCAGCGCCGGGACAGAGAACACTGAAGCTTTCTTT

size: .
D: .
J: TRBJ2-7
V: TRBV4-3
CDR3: CASSLSGSGEASGSYEQYF
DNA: TGCGCCAGCAGCCTTAGCGGGTCAGGGGAGGCTAGCGGTTCCTACGAGCAGTACTTC

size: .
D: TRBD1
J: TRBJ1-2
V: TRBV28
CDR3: CASSSPGTGYFGYTF
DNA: TGTGCCAGCAGTTCACCCGGGACAGGGTACTTTGGCTACACCTTC

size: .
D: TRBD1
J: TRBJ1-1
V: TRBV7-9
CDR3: CASSQLTGDTEAFF
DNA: TGTGCCAGCAGCCAATTAACAGGGGACACTGAAGCTTTCTTT

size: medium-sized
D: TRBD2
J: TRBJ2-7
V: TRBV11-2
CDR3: CASSLLAGGPYEQYF
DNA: TGTGCCAGCAGCTTACTGGCGGGGGGCCCCTACGAGCAGTACTTC

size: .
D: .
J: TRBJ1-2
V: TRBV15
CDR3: CATSRAVDSYGYTF
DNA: TGTGCCACCAGCAGAGCAGTGGATAGCTATGGCTACACCTTC

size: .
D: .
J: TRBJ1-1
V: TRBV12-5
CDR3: CASGSDRPNTEAFF
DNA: TGTGCTAGTGGCTCCGACAGGCCAAACACTGAAGCTTTCTTT

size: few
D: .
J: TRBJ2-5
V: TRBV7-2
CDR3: CASSNNLGEETQYF
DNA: TGTGCCAGCAGTAACAACCTCGGCGAAGAGACCCAGTACTTC

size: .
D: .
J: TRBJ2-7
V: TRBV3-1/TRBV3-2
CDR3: CASSLRDRQYEQYF
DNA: TGTGCCAGCAGCCTGCGGGACAGACAATACGAGCAGTACTTC

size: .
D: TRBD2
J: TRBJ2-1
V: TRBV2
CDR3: CASGATSGAHEQFF
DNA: TGTGCCAGCGGGGCGACTAGCGGGGCCCATGAGCAGTTCTTC

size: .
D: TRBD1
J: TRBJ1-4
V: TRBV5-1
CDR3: CASSLAGGEREKLFF
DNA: TGCGCCAGCAGCTTGGCAGGGGGCGAACGCGAAAAACTGTTTTTT

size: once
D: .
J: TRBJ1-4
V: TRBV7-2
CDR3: CASSRDITATNEKLFF
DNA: TGTGCCAGCAGCCGGGACATCACTGCAACTAATGAAAAACTGTTTTTT

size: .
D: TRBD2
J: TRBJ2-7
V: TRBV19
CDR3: CASKGLAGVDVGEQYF
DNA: TGTGCCAGTAAAGGACTAGCGGGAGTAGATGTGGGGGAGCAGTACTTC

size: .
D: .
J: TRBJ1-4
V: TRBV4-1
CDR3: CASSQMLGEKLFF
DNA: TGCGCCAGCAGCCAAATGTTAGGTGAAAAACTGTTTTTT

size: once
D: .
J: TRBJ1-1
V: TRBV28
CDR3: CASSLQITEAFF
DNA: TGTGCCAGCAGTTTACAGATTACTGAAGCTTTCTTT

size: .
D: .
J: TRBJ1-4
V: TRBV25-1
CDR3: CASSELGVHGNEKLFF
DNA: TGTGCCAGCAGTGAGCTAGGCGTACATGGTAATGAAAAACTGTTTTTT

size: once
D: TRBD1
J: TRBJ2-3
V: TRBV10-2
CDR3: CASRSGQDTDTQYF
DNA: TGCGCCAGCAGATCGGGACAGGACACAGATACGCAGTATTTT

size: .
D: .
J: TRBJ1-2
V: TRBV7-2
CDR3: CASSLQVNYGYTF
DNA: TGTGCCAGCAGCTTACAAGTTAACTATGGCTACACCTTC

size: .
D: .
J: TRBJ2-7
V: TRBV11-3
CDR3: CASSRDGSSYEQYF
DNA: TGTGCCAGCAGCCGGGACGGCAGCTCCTACGAGCAGTACTTC

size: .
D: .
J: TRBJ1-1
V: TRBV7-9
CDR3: CASSLLKAQGPEGAFF
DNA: TGTGCCAGCAGCTTACTAAAAGCACAGGGTCCTGAAGGAGCTTTCTTT

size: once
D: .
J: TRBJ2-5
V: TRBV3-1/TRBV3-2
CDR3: CASSLQDRFPYF
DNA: TGTGCCAGCAGCCTCCAGGACCGATTTCCGTACTTC

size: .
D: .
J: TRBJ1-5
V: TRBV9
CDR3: CASSARGVSNQPQHF
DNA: TGTGCCAGCAGCGCCAGAGGGGTTAGCAATCAGCCCCAGCATTTT

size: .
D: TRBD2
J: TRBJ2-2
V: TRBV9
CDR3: CASREREGRPGELFF
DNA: TGTGCCAGCAGAGAGCGGGAGGGCCGGCCCGGGGAGCTGTTTTTT

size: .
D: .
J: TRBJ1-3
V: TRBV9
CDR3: CASSSRTNGNTIYF
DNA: TGTGCCAGCAGCTCACGGACTAATGGAAACACCATATATTTT

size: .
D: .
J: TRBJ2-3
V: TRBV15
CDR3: CATSREVEGDTQYF
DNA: TGTGCCACCAGCAGAGAGGTCGAGGGGGATACGCAGTATTTT

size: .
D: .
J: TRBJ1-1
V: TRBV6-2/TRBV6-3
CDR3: CASSLYGGLDTEAFF
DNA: TGTGCCAGCAGTCTATATGGGGGATTGGACACTGAAGCTTTCTTT

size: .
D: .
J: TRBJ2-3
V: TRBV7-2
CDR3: CASSLAAGKFSGTQYF
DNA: TGTGCCAGCAGCTTAGCGGCAGGGAAATTCAGCGGTACGCAGTATTTT

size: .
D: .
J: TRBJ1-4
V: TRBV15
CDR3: CATSRVGYNEKLFF
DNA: TGTGCCACCAGCAGAGTTGGGTACAATGAAAAACTGTTTTTT

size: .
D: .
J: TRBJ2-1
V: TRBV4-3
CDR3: CASSQSETIYNEQFF
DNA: TGCGCCAGCAGCCAATCTGAAACCATCTACAATGAGCAGTTCTTC

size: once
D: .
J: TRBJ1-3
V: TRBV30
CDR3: CAWERTGGNTIYF
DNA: TGTGCCTGGGAAAGAACAGGAGGCAACACCATATATTTT

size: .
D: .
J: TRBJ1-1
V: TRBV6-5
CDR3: CASSRKVLNTEAFF
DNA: TGTGCCAGCAGCCGAAAGGTGCTGAACACTGAAGCTTTCTTT

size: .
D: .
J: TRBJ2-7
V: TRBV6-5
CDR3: CASRSLLGTVYEQYF
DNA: TGTGCCAGCAGATCCCTTCTAGGTACAGTCTACGAGCAGTACTTC

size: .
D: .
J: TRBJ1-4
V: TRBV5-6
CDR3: CASSPLGIYEKLFF
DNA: TGTGCCAGCAGCCCCTTGGGAATATATGAAAAACTGTTTTTT

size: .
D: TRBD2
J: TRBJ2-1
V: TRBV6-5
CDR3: CASSYSRGTSANEQFF
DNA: TGTGCCAGCAGTTACTCGAGAGGGACTAGCGCTAATGAGCAGTTCTTC

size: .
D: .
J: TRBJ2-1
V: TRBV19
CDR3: CASGPTVNEQFF
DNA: TGTGCCAGTGGACCGACTGTAAATGAGCAGTTCTTC